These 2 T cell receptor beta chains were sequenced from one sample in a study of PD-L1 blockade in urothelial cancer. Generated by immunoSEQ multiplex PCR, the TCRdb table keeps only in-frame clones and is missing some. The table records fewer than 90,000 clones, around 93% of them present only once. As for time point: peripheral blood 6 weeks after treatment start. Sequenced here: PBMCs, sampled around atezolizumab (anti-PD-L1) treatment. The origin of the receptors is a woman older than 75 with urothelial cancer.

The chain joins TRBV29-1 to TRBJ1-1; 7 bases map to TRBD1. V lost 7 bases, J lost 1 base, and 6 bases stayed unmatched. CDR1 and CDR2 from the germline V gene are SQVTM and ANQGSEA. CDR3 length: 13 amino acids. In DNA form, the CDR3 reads TGCAGCGCGAAGACAGGGAAGAACACTGAAGCTTTCTTT. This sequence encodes CSAKTGKNTEAFF. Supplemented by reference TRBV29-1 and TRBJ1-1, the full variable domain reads SAVISQKPSRDICQRGTSLTIQCQVDSQVTMMFWYRQQPGQSLTLIATANQGSEATYESGFVIDKFPISRPNLTFSTLTVSNMSPEDSSIYLCSAKTGKNTEAFFGQGTRLTVV.

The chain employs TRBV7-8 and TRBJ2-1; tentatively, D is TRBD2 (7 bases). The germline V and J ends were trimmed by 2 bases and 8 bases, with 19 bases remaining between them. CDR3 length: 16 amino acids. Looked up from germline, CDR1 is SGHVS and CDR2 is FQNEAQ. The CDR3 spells CASSLSLLAAGDEQFF. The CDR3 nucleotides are TGTGCCAGCAGCTTATCGCTCCTAGCGGCAGGGGATGAGCAGTTCTTC.